This T cell receptor beta chain originates from a study of monozygotic twins with inflammatory bowel disease. Germline V gene data show CDR1 as DFQATT and CDR2 as SNEGSKA (reference sequence). There are 14 residues in the CDR3. TCRdb re-analyzed the 5' RACE reads; it lists each CDR3 protein once, without DNA. Recorded here are about 380,000 distinct CDR3 sequences; the top ten clones represent 2.6%. This chain uses TRBV20-1 with TRBJ1-5; TCRdb outputs TRBD1, but without DNA this stays unchecked. The clonotype originates from a human donor with ulcerative colitis or Crohn's disease, or a healthy co-twin of an affected twin (not recorded which). What was sequenced was blood. CDR3 sequence reads: CSARPDRGHQPQHF.